This T cell receptor beta chain was obtained from a study of blood T cell repertoires in COVID-19. Looking at the study overall: Whether acute or convalescent, the COVID-19 samples came from the United States, Italy and Spain.

Libraries were prepared by immunoSEQ multiplex PCR; TCRdb keeps only in-frame clonotypes and omits some of them. The sample records approximately 310,000 clones, around 87% being singletons. This CDR3 contains 14 residues. The germline CDR1 and CDR2 sequences are MNHEY and SVGAGI. The germline V and J ends were trimmed by 6 bases and 4 bases, with 12 bases remaining between them. The chain joins TRBV6-5 to TRBJ1-4; a weak D match, TRBD1 (6 bases). The sequence came from a man aged 50 to 59 with active or convalescent COVID-19. Sequenced input: peripheral blood. CDR3 sequence: CASRRTAFNEKLFF. The CDR3 DNA reads TGTGCCAGCAGGAGGACAGCCTTTAATGAAAAACTGTTTTTT.